A selection of T cell receptor beta chains follows, all from one sample in a study of cytomegalovirus exposure and HLA in healthy donors. Generated by immunoSEQ multiplex PCR, the TCRdb table keeps only in-frame clones and is missing some. Of 250,000 to 350,000 clones in the sample, under 90% were seen once. The material sequenced was PBMCs. The receptor set was obtained from a girl aged 2-15 years in good health and CMV-seronegative. Both conserved end residues are trimmed from each CDR3. Fields, in order: CDR3 protein, clone size, V gene. The size field is filled for only some rows; it gives once, few, many or a size class.

ASNPPGGTEAF - TRBV2
ASSPRLQGVEQY - TRBV7-8
ASSLWDMFGVYEQY - TRBV7-9
ASSSPSQGPGETQY - TRBV28
ASSSKQAF few TRBV28
ASSVSGVQETQY few TRBV9
AWSVLAGGEQY once TRBV30
ASSIQPGQGHNEQF - TRBV6-4
ASSSQGADTEAF - TRBV7-2
AIRAGTSGDQETQY - TRBV10-3
ASSQDSDSDLPYEQY - TRBV4-2
ASSLLTSGGHNEQF - TRBV28
SSSERGGANTEAF - TRBV7-9
ASSDRFFEPQH once TRBV6-1
ASSRDTYTEAF - TRBV19
ASSQVRGRRMNTEAF - TRBV4-1
ASRSQGLYNQPQH once TRBV2
ASSILRLRETIQY few TRBV19
ASSLGTSGKGDYEQY - TRBV5-1
ASSLDSRDTQY - TRBV5-5
ASSEPDRDTGELF - TRBV2
ASSPTGIGYT - TRBV7-9
ASSVAGTRIGETQY - TRBV9
ASSKAGGQGYT few TRBV21-1
ASSLTGNTEAF - TRBV7-8
ASSLPGAAMNTEAF - TRBV28
ASSRPGTAHGELF few TRBV28
ASSPAGQGYEQY - TRBV19
ASTPYRLGVSENYGYT - TRBV19
ASSPADRPVYGYT - TRBV9
SRGFYGYT - TRBV20-1
ASSSPGTGGWSYEQY - TRBV5-1
ASIPRFSYEQY - TRBV21-1
ASSYSWALNEQF - TRBV6-5
ASTLSGQGYGYT few TRBV2
ASSEFQGARDTQY - TRBV25-1
ASIDHTDRTGELF once TRBV25-1
AWSVVGGAEQY - TRBV30
ASSLLTGVSSYEQY once TRBV5-5
ASSLSAGENQPQH - TRBV7-9
ATSGRPKADEKLF - TRBV15
ASSMLAGWGRNTQY - TRBV27